These 3 T cell receptor beta chains were sequenced from one sample in a study of T-cell memory formation after mild COVID-19. One entry per CDR3 protein, called by TCRdb with MiXCR from the 5' RACE reads. The sample lists 180,000 or so distinct CDR3 sequences; about a sixth were seen once. The source material was PBMCs or a T cell subset sorted from them (not recorded which). The source of these receptors is an adult woman who had mild COVID-19 (a few samples of this study predate the infection). Cell type and time point are not known.

There are a few counts of this clonotype. The genes are TRBV25-1 and TRBJ2-7, with D possibly matching TRBD2 (5 bases). Germline loops: CDR1 MGHDK, CDR2 SYGVNS. The CDR3 loop spans 14 amino acids. V was pared by 3 bases and J by 2 bases, with 11 bases between. The CDR3 sequence is CASSDPGIPYEQYF. As DNA, the CDR3 is TGTGCCAGCAGTGACCCGGGAATACCCTACGAGCAGTACTTC.

In its sample, this clonotype was seen a few times. This rearrangement joins TRBV5-4 to TRBJ2-3; D gene ambiguous. Germline lookup yields CDR1 SGHNT and CDR2 YYREEE (reference sequence). There are 16 residues in the CDR3. V was clipped by 5 bases and J by 1 base, with 17 bases between them. This CDR3 reads CASRPFMLRGTDTQYF. The CDR3 DNA reads as TGTGCCAGCAGGCCCTTTATGTTACGCGGCACAGATACGCAGTATTTT. Filled out from reference TRBV5-4 and TRBJ2-3, the complete variable domain reads ETGVTQSPTHLIKTRGQQVTLRCSSQSGHNTVSWYQQALGQGPQFIFQYYREEENGRGNFPPRFSGLQFPNYSSELNVNALELDDSALYLCASRPFMLRGTDTQYFGPGTRLTVL.

This clonotype was detected ten times or more. This chain links TRBV11-2 with TRBJ1-6; D uncertain. Germline V gene data show CDR1 as SGHAT and CDR2 as FQNNGV. The V gene lost 0 bases and the J gene lost 6 bases, with 9 bases spanning the gap. This CDR3 comprises 15 residues. The CDR3 DNA follows: TGTGCCAGCAGCTTAGATCCGGGAGGTAATTCACCCCTCCACTTT. It specifies CASSLDPGGNSPLHF. Full variable domain (rest looked up from reference TRBV11-2 and TRBJ1-6): EAGVAQSPRYKIIEKRQSVAFWCNPISGHATLYWYQQILGQGPKLLIQFQNNGVVDDSQLPKDRFSAERLKGVDSTLKIQPAKLEDSAVYLCASSLDPGGNSPLHFGNGTRLTVT.